A single sample gave rise to the 27 T cell receptor beta chains below, sequenced in a study of T cells in Graves' hyperthyroidism and ophthalmopathy. Researchers took RNA transcripts and amplified the TCR beta CDR3 regions from them. Researchers ran a first-round RT-PCR on the TCR CDR3 using the HTBI primer set. TCRdb re-called the multiplex PCR reads with MiXCR, one entry per CDR3 protein. The sample lists around 600,000 distinct CDR3 sequences, around 16% occurring once. What was sequenced was blood. The origin of the receptors is a woman in her thirties with Graves' hyperthyroidism.

The genes are TRBV6-5 and TRBJ2-1, with a weak D call TRBD2 (7 bases). The CDR3 covers 17 residues. Trimming left V 0 bases short and J 8 bases short, with 20 bases between. The germline gives CDR1 MNHEY, CDR2 SVGAGI. The DNA of the CDR3 is TGTGCCAGCAGTTACTCGGGGGACCCGTCGGGGGGCTATGAGCAGTTCTTC. This gives the protein CASSYSGDPSGGYEQFF.

This clonotype was detected many times. The rearrangement links TRBV6-2 or TRBV6-3 to TRBJ2-7; 12 nucleotides line up with TRBD2. CDR3 size: 15 residues. J lost 4 bases, V lost 7 bases, and 8 bases had no gene match. Germline V gene sequence: CDR1 MNHEY, CDR2 SVGEGT. The CDR3 is CASKLRLAGAYEQYF. CDR3 nucleotide sequence: TGTGCCAGCAAGCTGCGACTAGCGGGAGCTTACGAGCAGTACTTC.

The sample holds many counts of this clonotype. This sequence joins TRBV11-3 and TRBJ1-2; D perhaps matches TRBD1 (6 bases). V dropped 5 bases and J dropped 2 bases, with 15 bases sitting between them. This CDR3 has 15 amino acids. Germline values: CDR1 SGHNT, CDR2 YENEEA. CDR3 in DNA: TGTGCCAGCAGCCCCAGACAGGTCGGGAACTATGGCTACACCTTC. Amino acids: CASSPRQVGNYGYTF.

Of note for this clonotype: A single base separates this from a much larger clone, so it may be a read error. This sequence joins TRBV5-5 and TRBJ2-1; 14 positions match TRBD2. V dropped 7 bases and J dropped 5; count of bases not matched to a gene: 11. Germline CDR1 is SGHKS and CDR2 is YYEKEE (reference sequence). CDR3 length: 17 residues. CDR3 in amino acids: CASGLRLAGGPDNEQFF. The CDR3 region has the DNA TGTGCCAGCGGCCTACGACTAGCGGGAGGGCCAGACAATGAGCAGTTCTTC.

The table lists this clonotype with a few counts. V usage is TRBV4-3 and J usage is TRBJ2-3; D remains unclear. With 3 bases removed from V and 2 bases from J, the gap between germline ends came to 9 bases. CDR1 and CDR2 (germline): LGHNA, YSLEER. This CDR3 is built from 14 residues. CDR3 in DNA: TGCGCCAGCAGCCAGGTCGGAACCACAGATACGCAGTATTTT. It translates to CASSQVGTTDTQYF.

The sample holds many counts of this clonotype. CDR3: CASRVTGPHEQYF. CDR3 bases: TGTGCCAGCAGAGTGACAGGGCCCCACGAGCAGTACTTC. This chain uses TRBV6-1 with TRBJ2-7, with 7 bases that match TRBD1. This CDR3 contains 13 residues. Germline V lookup: CDR1 MNHNS, CDR2 SASEGT. V lost 6 bases and J lost 5; bases outside the gene matches: 7.

The V gene is TRBV9, the J gene TRBJ2-7; no clear D. Trimming removed 0 bases from V and 1 base from J, with 8 bases in between. Germline V gene data show CDR1 as SGDLS and CDR2 as YYNGEE. The CDR3 sequence is 14 residues long. In DNA form, the CDR3 reads TGTGCCAGCAGCGTAGGGCAAAGGTCCTACGAGCAGTACTTC. It encodes CASSVGQRSYEQYF. The variable domain in full, with the rest retrieved from reference TRBV9 and TRBJ2-7, is DSGVTQTPKHLITATGQRVTLRCSPRSGDLSVYWYQQSLDQGLQFLIQYYNGEERAKGNILERFSAQQFPDLHSELNLSSLELGDSALYFCASSVGQRSYEQYFGPGTRLTVT.

This clonotype was seen at least ten times. The chain employs TRBV12-3 or TRBV12-4 and TRBJ1-3; D is perhaps TRBD1 (5 bases). Trimming removed 8 bases from V and 4 bases from J, with 18 bases in between. CDR3 size: 15 residues. This chain's CDR3 is CASELPGGSGNTIYF. In nucleotides, the CDR3 is TGTGCCAGCGAGCTCCCGGGGGGTTCGGGAAACACCATATATTTT.

This chain uses TRBV20-1 with TRBJ1-4, with TRBD1 matching 7 bases. The CDR3 covers 14 residues. Germline V gene lookup returns CDR1 DFQATT and CDR2 SNEGSKA (reference sequence). Trimming cost V 6 bases and J 10 bases; bases outside gene matches: 14. This chain's CDR3 is CSAPAEGAGGKLFF. The CDR3 DNA reads as TGCAGTGCACCCGCCGAGGGGGCGGGAGGAAAACTGTTTTTT.

This clonotype was counted only a few times. This chain links TRBV25-1 with TRBJ2-7, with TRBD2 identical over 8 bases. The trim removed 3 bases at V and 6 bases at J, leaving 16 bases unmatched. Germline V gene lookup returns CDR1 MGHDK and CDR2 SYGVNS. The CDR3 is 17 amino acids. CDR3 region: CASSDQREIGLWGEQYF. Here the CDR3 DNA reads TGTGCCAGCAGTGACCAGCGGGAGATCGGCCTCTGGGGCGAGCAGTACTTC.

Ten or more counts support this clonotype. This sequence joins TRBV7-2 and TRBJ2-4, with D unclear. The germline CDR1 and CDR2 sequences are SGHTA and FQGNSA. The CDR3 is made up of 15 amino acids. V lost 3 bases and J 0 bases, leaving 9 bases between the germline ends. This chain's CDR3 is CASSFPMGAKNIQYF. The CDR3 bases are TGTGCCAGCAGCTTTCCAATGGGAGCCAAAAACATTCAGTACTTC.

The chain couples TRBV12-5 to TRBJ2-2; D remains unclear. Germline values: CDR1 LGHNT, CDR2 FRNRAP. V dropped 3 bases and J dropped 3 bases, with 5 bases sitting between them. The CDR3 sequence is 13 residues long. The CDR3 DNA follows: TGTGCTAGTGGTTTTGGGGACACCGGGGAGCTGTTTTTT. This gives the protein CASGFGDTGELFF.

This clonotype was seen a few times. The V and J genes are TRBV4-3 and TRBJ2-1; the match to TRBD1 covers 8 bases. CDR3 length equals 14 residues. Germline CDR1 and CDR2: LGHNA and YSLEER. Losses at the gene ends were 1 base for V and 6 bases for J; bases not matched to a gene: 2. The DNA for the CDR3 is TGCGCCAGCAGCCAAGTTACAGGGGGCAATGAGCAGTTCTTC. It is translated as CASSQVTGGNEQFF.

This clonotype was observed many times. This sequence joins TRBV2 and TRBJ1-5; the match to TRBD1 covers 7 bases. With V trimmed by 3 bases and J by 3 bases, 2 bases remained unmatched. The germline gives CDR1 SNHLY, CDR2 FYNNEI. The CDR3 is 14 residues long. The CDR3, as DNA: TGTGCCAGCAGTGATGACAGGGCCAATCAGCCCCAGCATTTT. Translation gives CASSDDRANQPQHF.

This sequence joins TRBV5-6 and TRBJ1-2, with 8 bases matching TRBD1. The V gene end was trimmed by 1 base and the J gene end by 1 base; junction bases not matched to a gene: 3. The CDR3 totals 15 residues. Per germline, CDR1 SGHDT and CDR2 YYEEEE. DNA for the CDR3: TGTGCCAGCAGCTTGTGGACAGGGAATAACTATGGCTACACCTTC. Residues: CASSLWTGNNYGYTF.

The V gene is TRBV27, the J gene TRBJ2-5; the D gene could be TRBD1 or TRBD2 (5 bases each). Trimming removed 1 base from V and 1 base from J, with 10 bases in between. The CDR3 totals 15 residues. The germline CDR1 and CDR2 sequences are MNHEY and SMNVEV (reference sequence). The CDR3 loop reads CASSLYGAVQETQYF. The CDR3 nucleotides are TGTGCCAGCAGTTTATACGGGGCCGTCCAAGAGACCCAGTACTTC.

Concerning this clonotype itself: It may be a read error: a sequence one base away is much more abundant. The chain links TRBV7-2 to TRBJ2-5, with TRBD2 as a possible D gene (6 bases). Germline V gives CDR1 SGHTA, CDR2 FQGNSA. The length of the CDR3 is 14 residues. V shed 6 bases and J shed 5 bases, with 16 bases lying between them. The CDR3 DNA reads TGTGCCAGCAGGGCAATAGCGGCTTCGGAGACCCAGTACTTC. As protein: CASRAIAASETQYF.

This clonotype was seen ten or more times. The chain carries TRBV28 and TRBJ2-7, with 15 nucleotides matching TRBD2. Looked up from germline, CDR1 is MDHEN and CDR2 is SYDVKM. V lost 6 bases and J lost 3; bases outside the gene matches: 12. There are 18 residues in the CDR3. CDR3 DNA: TGTGCCAGCAGCGGGGTTGGACTAGCGGGAGGGATATACTACGAGCAGTACTTC. It yields the protein CASSGVGLAGGIYYEQYF.

Only a few counts were recorded for this clonotype. The chain uses TRBV6-1 and TRBJ2-2, with 13 nucleotides matching TRBD2. Germline loops: CDR1 MNHNS, CDR2 SASEGT. The CDR3 totals 16 residues. With 4 bases clipped from V and 5 bases from J, the junction kept 4 bases outside the gene matches. CDR3 nucleotides: TGTGCCAGCAGTGGGACTAGCGGGAGTCAAACCGGGGAGCTGTTTTTT. This encodes CASSGTSGSQTGELFF.

A word on this clonotype: Its ends do not fully match the called genes, so a read error is possible. The chain is built from TRBV28 and TRBJ1-2, with no clear D. CDR1 and CDR2 from the germline V gene are MDHEN and SYDVKM. There are 15 residues in the CDR3. The CDR3 nucleotides are TGTGCCGGCAGTTCCACCCCGAGGAACCCCTATGGCTACACCTTC. Translated: CAGSSTPRNPYGYTF.

A few counts support this clonotype. The rearrangement uses TRBV7-9 and TRBJ2-7; D unclear. The CDR3 runs 14 residues. CDR1 SEHNR and CDR2 FQNEAQ come from the germline V gene (reference sequence). Between the trimmed V and J ends, which lost 1 base and 7 bases, there was a span of 14 bases. CDR3 region: CASSLVDPLREQYF. The DNA for the CDR3 is TGTGCCAGCAGCTTAGTTGATCCCCTGAGGGAGCAGTACTTC.

This clonotype was seen repeatedly, ten times or more. The chain couples TRBV7-2 to TRBJ2-2; possible D gene TRBD1, 5 bases. This CDR3 contains 14 residues. Germline CDR1 SGHTA, CDR2 FQGNSA. V was clipped by 1 base and J by 4 bases, with 7 bases between them. In DNA, the CDR3 is TGTGCCAGCAGCTTAGTTAGGGGCACCGGGGAGCTGTTTTTT. Residues: CASSLVRGTGELFF. Full variable domain (outside the CDR3, taken from reference TRBV7-2 and TRBJ2-2): GAGVSQSPSNKVTEKGKDVELRCDPISGHTALYWYRQSLGQGLEFLIYFQGNSAPDKSGLPSDRFSAERTGGSVSTLTIQRTQQEDSAVYLCASSLVRGTGELFFGEGSRLTVL.

CDR3 protein: CASSQGPAGHRELFF. CDR3 in DNA: TGTGCCAGCAGCCAAGGGCCAGCGGGACACCGGGAGCTGTTTTTT. The chain joins TRBV3-1 to TRBJ2-2, with D tentatively TRBD2 (7 bases). Germline V gene sequence: CDR1 LGHDT, CDR2 YNNKEL (reference sequence). The CDR3 is 15 residues long. The ends were cut back, 1 base at V and 9 bases at J, with 15 bases in the middle.

This clonotype was seen ten or more times. The chain links TRBV5-5 to TRBJ2-7; perhaps TRBD2 as D (5 bases). CDR1 is SGHKS, CDR2 YYEKEE, per germline (reference sequence). CDR3 length: 15 residues. V lost 1 base, J lost 4 bases, and 15 bases lay in between. In nucleotides, the CDR3 is TGTGCCAGCAGCTTGTATTCGGGATCGGGGTACGAGCAGTACTTC. This translates into CASSLYSGSGYEQYF. Filled out from reference TRBV5-5 and TRBJ2-7, the complete variable domain reads DAGVTQSPTHLIKTRGQQVTLRCSPISGHKSVSWYQQVLGQGPQFIFQYYEKEERGRGNFPDRFSARQFPNYSSELNVNALLLGDSALYLCASSLYSGSGYEQYFGPGTRLTVT.

This clonotype was counted at least ten times. Here the CDR3 DNA reads TGCAGTGCTAGTTCCGGTCTCAATGAGCAGTTCTTC. Protein sequence: CSASSGLNEQFF. J is TRBJ2-1 and V is TRBV20-1; D ambiguous. The germline gives CDR1 DFQATT, CDR2 SNEGSKA (reference sequence). The CDR3 length is 12 residues. V lost 3 bases and J lost 6, with 9 bases in between.

This clonotype was picked up many times. V gene TRBV12-3 or TRBV12-4 combines with J gene TRBJ1-5; 7 bases agree with TRBD1. The CDR3 runs 14 residues. The J segment lost 7 bases and the V segment lost 4 bases, leaving 7 bases of the junction unmatched. The CDR3 DNA reads as TGTGCCAGCAGTTCTTCAGGGGGTAACCAGCCCCAGCATTTT. Translation gives CASSSSGGNQPQHF.

This clonotype was detected many times. The chain has TRBV2 and TRBJ2-2, with D unclear. V lost 4 bases and J lost 2, with 8 bases in between. Germline CDR1 and CDR2: SNHLY and FYNNEI. The CDR3 covers 14 residues. The CDR3 reads CASSVVSNTGELFF. The CDR3 DNA is TGTGCCAGCAGTGTAGTCTCTAACACCGGGGAGCTGTTTTTT.